This T cell receptor beta chain was profiled in a study of PD-L1 blockade in urothelial cancer. Time point noted: pretreatment peripheral blood. Patient sample counts ranged from 1 to 8, pretreatment and on-treatment. Remarks on this clone: The antigen remains undetermined.

The assay was immunoSEQ multiplex PCR, and TCRdb's table has in-frame clones only and misses some. The sample contains about 39,000 clones, roughly 92% of which appear only once. Study results and caveats: Lower than median blood TCR clonality before treatment predicted better survival.

The CDR3 covers 17 residues. Germline V gives CDR1 SGHRS, CDR2 YFSETQ. V shed 4 bases, J shed 3 bases, and the junction held 9 bases outside the gene matches. The material was PBMCs, obtained around atezolizumab (anti-PD-L1) treatment. The source is a woman in her sixties with urothelial cancer. This chain joins TRBV5-1 and TRBJ2-3, with 12 bases that match TRBD2. CDR3 in DNA: TGCGCCAGCAGCGAACCAAGACTAGCGGGAGAGACAGATACGCAGTATTTT. As protein: CASSEPRLAGETDTQYF.